The 32 T cell receptor beta chains reported below all come from one sample, sequenced in a study of CD8+CD57+ T cells in acquired aplastic anemia. Profiling that covered TCR beta VDJ and CDR3 relied on genomic DNA as its template. In TCRdb, the reads were re-called with MiXCR into one record per CDR3 protein. The sample shows 350,000 to 450,000 distinct CDR3 sequences, just under 70% of them seen only once. The sequenced sample consisted of sorted CD4+, CD8+, or CD8+CD57+ T cells (not recorded which) from PBMCs. The receptors were gathered from a human donor in good health, serving as a control.

The chain has TRBV20-1 and TRBJ2-7; 10 bases are a match to TRBD1. J was trimmed by 10 bases and V by 3 bases; bases with no gene match: 6. Germline CDR1 DFQATT, CDR2 SNEGSKA (reference sequence). The CDR3 has 12 amino acids. Written as DNA, the CDR3 is TGCAGTGCTAGTCCCGGGACAGGGGATCAGTACTTC. This encodes CSASPGTGDQYF.

This chain connects TRBV15 to TRBJ2-3, with D perhaps matching TRBD1 (5 bases). In germline, CDR1 is LNHNV, CDR2 YYDKDF (reference sequence). V was cut by 3 bases and J by 1 base, with 14 bases left in between. The CDR3 spans 16 residues. The CDR3 nucleotides read TGTGCCACCAGCAGGACAGCCAAAGCAGGCACAGATACGCAGTATTTT. Translating it yields CATSRTAKAGTDTQYF.

This clonotype was detected a few times. The chain combines TRBV15 with TRBJ1-4; 8 bases are a match to TRBD1. CDR3 length: 15 residues. CDR1 and CDR2 (germline): LNHNV, YYDKDF (reference sequence). V shed 4 bases and J 5 bases; nucleotides not matched to a gene: 6. The CDR3 protein is CATSKDRGRNEKLFF. CDR3 DNA: TGTGCCACCAGCAAAGACAGGGGACGCAATGAAAAACTGTTTTTT.

The chain combines TRBV12-3 or TRBV12-4 with TRBJ1-1, with D perhaps matching TRBD1 (5 bases). The CDR3 has 14 residues. The CDR3 is CASGSAGAHTEAFF. CDR3 DNA: TGTGCTAGTGGTTCCGCCGGGGCCCACACTGAAGCTTTCTTT.

This rearrangement joins TRBV9 to TRBJ1-6; D is ambiguous. V was cut by 7 bases and J by 6 bases, with 14 bases left in between. CDR3 length equals 14 residues. The germline CDR1 and CDR2 sequences are SGDLS and YYNGEE. The CDR3 region has the DNA TGTGCCAGCGACTCAGAGAGACCTAATTCACCCCTCCACTTT. Its translation is CASDSERPNSPLHF.

This clonotype has only a few counts. The chain recombines TRBV2 with TRBJ1-2, with TRBD1 matching 8 bases. CDR3 length: 13 residues. Germline CDR1 reads SNHLY; CDR2 reads FYNNEI. With V trimmed by 8 bases and J by 9 bases, 11 bases remained unmatched. CDR3 bases: TGTGCCAGCGGACCTTCACAGGGGGATCGCTACACCTTC. Protein: CASGPSQGDRYTF.

The rearrangement links TRBV11-2 to TRBJ2-3; D unclear. The germline gives CDR1 SGHAT, CDR2 FQNNGV. This CDR3 contains 15 residues. The V end was cut by 5 bases, the J end by 4 bases, with 16 bases between. CDR3: CASSARSDRADTQYF. CDR3 coding DNA: TGTGCCAGCAGCGCAAGGTCAGATAGGGCAGATACGCAGTATTTT.

The V and J genes are TRBV30 and TRBJ1-6, with 12 nucleotides matching TRBD1. The CDR3 extends over 14 amino acids. CDR1 is GTSNPN, CDR2 SVGIG, per germline (reference sequence). Trimming cost V 1 base and J 10 bases; bases outside gene matches: 2. The DNA of the CDR3 is TGTGCCTGGAGTGGGGACAGGGGGCCCTCACCCCTCCACTTT. Protein product: CAWSGDRGPSPLHF.

The J gene is TRBJ2-5, the V gene TRBV7-6; TRBD1 matches 9 bases. This CDR3 contains 15 residues. J was trimmed by 11 bases and V by 4 bases; bases with no gene match: 14. CDR1 and CDR2 (germline): SGHVS, FNYEAQ. The CDR3 spells CASSCTPDRGDSQYF. Here the CDR3 DNA reads TGTGCCAGCAGCTGTACCCCGGACAGGGGAGATTCACAGTACTTC.

The chain joins TRBV10-3 to TRBJ2-5; TRBD2 is a possible D gene (7 bases). The CDR3 runs to 17 residues. Germline values: CDR1 ENHRY, CDR2 SYGVKD. Trimming removed 3 bases at V and 5 bases at J, with 22 bases between. CDR3 amino acids: CAISEGFAAGAGETQYF. The CDR3 bases are TGTGCCATCAGTGAAGGGTTCGCCGCGGGGGCAGGGGAGACCCAGTACTTC.

The CDR3 region has the DNA TGTGCCACCAGCAGAGAACCGCAGCGGAATTACGAGCAGTACTTC. Translating it yields CATSREPQRNYEQYF. The gene calls are TRBV15 and TRBJ2-7; D is possibly TRBD2 (5 bases). The CDR3 length is 15 residues. The V gene lost 0 bases and the J gene lost 4 bases, with 13 bases spanning the gap. Per the germline V gene, CDR1 is LNHNV and CDR2 is YYDKDF (reference sequence).

The rearrangement uses TRBV7-8 and TRBJ2-7; the D call may be TRBD1 or TRBD2 (5 bases each). The CDR3 totals 16 residues. CDR1 and CDR2 (germline): SGHVS, FQNEAQ. The germline V and J ends were trimmed by 3 bases and 1 base, with 16 bases remaining between them. CDR3 DNA sequence: TGTGCCAGCAGCTTCCCACCGGGGCCATGTTCCTACGAGCAGTACTTC. This encodes CASSFPPGPCSYEQYF.

Concerning this clonotype itself: The final CDR3 position lacks the conserved phenylalanine or tryptophan, pointing to a likely read error. No DNA is shown, since the ends of the CDR3 on it are uncertain; the CDR3 is the one TCRdb lists. The J gene is TRBJ2-5, the V gene TRBV7-7; no DNA check was done on the table's D call, TRBD1. Including both end residues, the CDR3 is 13 amino acids long. Germline CDR1 reads SSHAT; CDR2 reads FNYEAQ (reference sequence). The CDR3 reads CASSLAGSGRTQY.

This clonotype was seen just once. The CDR3 ends on some other residue instead of the conserved phenylalanine or tryptophan, so this is likely a read error. Because the CDR3's place on the DNA is in doubt, the DNA is left out and the CDR3 is given as listed by TCRdb. This chain connects TRBV7-9 to TRBJ2-7. Counting both end residues, the CDR3 totals 13 amino acids. Looked up from germline, CDR1 is SEHNR and CDR2 is FQNEAQ (reference sequence). This chain's CDR3 is CASSGRQQTYGYT.

This clonotype was found once. The chain has TRBV2 and TRBJ2-5; 15 bases map to TRBD2. Germline CDR1 and CDR2: SNHLY and FYNNEI. The V segment lost 6 bases and the J segment 8 bases; nucleotides outside the gene matches: 1. CDR3 length: 13 residues. For the CDR3, the DNA is TGTGCCAGCAGGGGACTAGCGGGGGGAACCCAGTACTTC. This codes for CASRGLAGGTQYF.

The chain recombines TRBV5-1 with TRBJ1-5; a possible D gene is TRBD1 (5 bases). Trimming pared 4 bases from V and 4 bases from J, leaving 15 bases between. Germline loops: CDR1 SGHRS, CDR2 YFSETQ. The CDR3 contains 15 residues. For the CDR3, the DNA is TGCGCCAGCAGCGACGGAGGGGATGGGAATCAGCCCCAGCATTTT. It encodes CASSDGGDGNQPQHF. The full variable domain, its missing parts supplied by reference TRBV5-1 and TRBJ1-5, is KAGVTQTPRYLIKTRGQQVTLSCSPISGHRSVSWYQQTPGQGLQFLFEYFSETQRNKGNFPGRFSGRQFSNSRSEMNVSTLELGDSALYLCASSDGGDGNQPQHFGDGTRLSIL.

The chain links TRBV20-1 to TRBJ2-7, with TRBD2 matching over 14 bases. V lost 6 bases, J lost 6 bases, and 4 bases stayed unmatched. Looked up from germline, CDR1 is DFQATT and CDR2 is SNEGSKA (reference sequence). The CDR3 has 13 amino acids. DNA of the CDR3: TGCAGTGCCCTGGGACTAGCGGGGGCCGAGCAGTACTTC. As protein: CSALGLAGAEQYF.

This chain uses TRBV5-6 with TRBJ1-5, with unresolved D. Looked up from germline, CDR1 is SGHDT and CDR2 is YYEEEE. V was clipped by 1 base and J by 4 bases, with 12 bases between them. The CDR3 loop spans 15 amino acids. DNA for the CDR3: TGTGCCAGCAGCTTGAGGCCAAGCCTAAATCAGCCCCAGCATTTT. Translated, it gives CASSLRPSLNQPQHF. The full variable domain, in which reference TRBV5-6 and TRBJ1-5 provide the parts outside the CDR3, is DAGVTQSPTHLIKTRGQQVTLRCSPKSGHDTVSWYQQALGQGPQFIFQYYEEEERQRGNFPDRFSGHQFPNYSSELNVNALLLGDSALYLCASSLRPSLNQPQHFGDGTRLSIL.

This clonotype was counted between two and nine times. This chain uses TRBV15 with TRBJ2-7; D gene uncertain. The CDR3 has 14 residues. Germline V gives CDR1 LNHNV, CDR2 YYDKDF (reference sequence). V dropped 1 base and J dropped 2 bases, with 9 bases sitting between them. Here the CDR3 reads CATSRAGATYEQYF. Here the CDR3 DNA reads TGTGCCACCAGCAGAGCTGGCGCCACCTACGAGCAGTACTTC.

The V and J genes are TRBV29-1 and TRBJ1-4; D gene ambiguous. V gave up 7 bases and J gave up 0 bases, with 15 bases separating them. This CDR3 has 15 residues. Germline assignment: CDR1 SQVTM and CDR2 ANQGSEA. In DNA form, the CDR3 reads TGCAGCGCTCGGTGGGAATTTGCAACTAATGAAAAACTGTTTTTT. Translation gives CSARWEFATNEKLFF.

On this clonotype itself: A junction boundary mismatches the germline segment, possibly from a read error. The rearrangement links TRBV2 to TRBJ1-1; 8 bases align to TRBD1. Germline lookup yields CDR1 SNHLY and CDR2 FYNNEI. There are 14 residues in the CDR3. CDR3 in DNA: TGTGCCAGCAGCGGCGGACAGGGTGCCACCGGAGATCTCTTT. Translation: CASSGGQGATGDLF.

The chain couples TRBV9 to TRBJ1-6; a possible D gene is TRBD1 (5 bases). The germline gives CDR1 SGDLS, CDR2 YYNGEE. The CDR3 has 14 residues. Trimming removed 0 bases at V and 19 bases at J, with 20 bases between. The DNA for the CDR3 is TGTGCCAGCAGCGTAGTCAGGGAGGAGGCTACACCTCACTTT. Protein product: CASSVVREEATPHF. Full variable domain (remainder filled in from reference TRBV9 and TRBJ1-6): DSGVTQTPKHLITATGQRVTLRCSPRSGDLSVYWYQQSLDQGLQFLIQYYNGEERAKGNILERFSAQQFPDLHSELNLSSLELGDSALYFCASSVVREEATPHFGNGTRLTVT.

With respect to this clonotype: One end of the junction is discordant with germline, which a read error may explain. This chain joins TRBV9 and TRBJ2-1, with TRBD2 identical over 8 bases. The CDR3 runs to 15 residues. Germline V gives CDR1 SGDLS, CDR2 YYNGEE. DNA of the CDR3: TGTGCCAGCAGCCTGGGACGGGAGGGGGTTTGGGAGAAGTACTTC. This codes for CASSLGREGVWEKYF.

The chain is built from TRBV12-3 or TRBV12-4 and TRBJ1-5; D unclear. This CDR3 contains 12 residues. V lost 6 bases and J 3 bases, leaving 6 bases between the germline ends. The CDR3 DNA follows: TGTGCCAGCAGGGGCAACAATCAGCCCCAGCATTTT. This codes for CASRGNNQPQHF.

The chain has TRBV6-5 and TRBJ1-5; D is unclear. With 4 bases removed from V and 7 bases from J, the gap between germline ends came to 11 bases. The CDR3 loop spans 13 amino acids. The germline CDR1 and CDR2 sequences are MNHEY and SVGAGI. As DNA, the CDR3 is TGTGCCAGCAGTTTTACTCCTTTCCAGCCCCAGCATTTT. Translated: CASSFTPFQPQHF.

This clonotype has at least ten counts. This chain uses TRBV12-5 with TRBJ2-3, with 10 bases lining up with TRBD2. The V gene end was trimmed by 2 bases and the J gene end by 0 bases; junction bases not matched to a gene: 5. CDR1 is LGHNT and CDR2 is FRNRAP in the germline V gene. The CDR3 sequence is 17 residues long. The CDR3 sequence: CASGLLWTSGSTDTQYF. CDR3 DNA sequence: TGTGCTAGTGGTTTGCTATGGACTAGCGGCAGCACAGATACGCAGTATTTT.

Comments on this clonotype: One junction end disagrees with the germline gene, perhaps due to a read error. The rearrangement joins TRBV5-1 to TRBJ1-3; D may be TRBD1 (5 bases). The length of the CDR3 is 16 residues. Germline V gene data show CDR1 as SGHRS and CDR2 as YFSETQ. CDR3 nucleotide sequence: TGTGCCAGCTCACCCGTTGGGGGGTCCTATGGAAACACCATATATTTT. Amino acids: CASSPVGGSYGNTIYF.

This clonotype was seen many times. V gene TRBV2 combines with J gene TRBJ2-3; TRBD2 matches at 9 bases. Germline loops: CDR1 SNHLY, CDR2 FYNNEI. The CDR3 is 19 amino acids. The J segment lost 0 bases and the V segment lost 1 base, leaving 11 bases of the junction unmatched. The CDR3 is CASSEVLAGFSFSTDTQYF. The DNA for the CDR3 is TGTGCCAGCAGTGAAGTTCTAGCGGGGTTTAGCTTCAGCACAGATACGCAGTATTTT.

There are many counts of this clonotype. V and J are TRBV5-1 and TRBJ1-6; tentative D call: TRBD1 (6 bases). From germline, CDR1 is SGHRS and CDR2 YFSETQ. The CDR3 contains 17 residues. The V gene lost 4 bases and the J gene lost 8 bases, with 22 bases spanning the gap. CDR3 loop: CASSPWDIQGGDSPLHF. DNA for the CDR3: TGCGCCAGCAGCCCATGGGACATCCAAGGGGGTGATTCACCCCTCCACTTT.

In the case of this clonotype: Since a much larger clone is just one base distant, this may be a read error. This chain links TRBV6-1 with TRBJ2-5, with 8 bases identical to TRBD2. The CDR3 is 15 residues long. The ends lost 8 bases at V and 5 bases at J; junction bases unmatched: 13. Germline V gene lookup returns CDR1 MNHNS and CDR2 SASEGT. In DNA form, the CDR3 reads TGTGCCAGCTTGCGCGGGGGGTTGTCTATGGAGACCCAGTACTTC. It translates to CASLRGGLSMETQYF.

The sample holds many counts of this clonotype. The rearrangement uses TRBV9 and TRBJ2-1; no reliable D call. V was cut by 2 bases and J by 11 bases, with 8 bases left in between. The CDR3 totals 11 residues. CDR1 is SGDLS, CDR2 YYNGEE, per germline. The chain's CDR3 is CASSVGLKQFF. CDR3 bases: TGTGCCAGCAGCGTTGGCCTCAAGCAGTTCTTC.

This clonotype appeared a few times. The chain employs TRBV10-3 and TRBJ2-1, with 7 bases identical to TRBD2. This CDR3 has 13 amino acids. Germline V CDR1 and CDR2: ENHRY, SYGVKD. Trimming took 10 bases from V and 6 from J; bases not matched to a gene: 9. CDR3 sequence reads: CATVRDYGNEQFF. CDR3 DNA: TGTGCCACCGTCCGGGACTACGGCAATGAGCAGTTCTTC.